This T cell receptor (beta chain) was found in a study of T cells in Graves' hyperthyroidism and ophthalmopathy. Study-level points and caveats: Patients with ophthalmopathy were separated from those with stable hyperthyroidism by a 13 V-J model.

This clonotype was counted only a few times. Antigen: not known. PBMCs were sourced from approximately 9.3 ml fresh peripheral blood. Amplified TCR beta CDR3 regions came from RNA transcripts. Primed by the HTBI set, a first-round RT-PCR was run on the TCR CDR3. TCRdb re-derived calls from the multiplex PCR reads in MiXCR, one entry per CDR3 protein. The sample carries around 500,000 distinct CDR3 sequences, roughly 15% recorded once. The trim removed 0 bases at V and 4 bases at J, leaving 7 bases unmatched. The CDR3 has 15 residues. CDR1 is DFQATT and CDR2 is SNEGSKA in the germline V gene (reference sequence).

J is TRBJ1-1 and V is TRBV20-1, with 8 positions matching TRBD1. The receptor was isolated from a woman in her 30s with Graves' ophthalmopathy. Input material: blood. The CDR3 here is CSARDFDRGGTEAFF. DNA for the CDR3: TGCAGTGCTAGAGATTTCGACAGGGGTGGCACTGAAGCTTTCTTT.